These 13 T cell receptor beta chains came from one sample sequenced in a study of CD8+CD57+ T cells in acquired aplastic anemia. Genomic DNA acted as the template from which TCR beta VDJ combination and CDR3 sequence profiling were carried out. TCRdb independently ran MiXCR on the reads; one entry per CDR3 protein. Here the sample spans roughly 300,000 distinct CDR3 sequences, approximately 55% being singletons. Sequencing was carried out using sorted CD4+, CD8+, or CD8+CD57+ T cells (not recorded which) from PBMCs. The receptor source for this set is a human donor with severe aplastic anemia or a healthy control (not recorded which).

The chain carries TRBV12-3 or TRBV12-4 and TRBJ1-3; D unclear. The V gene lost 0 bases and the J gene lost 0 bases, with 6 bases spanning the gap. The CDR3 is 15 residues long. The CDR3 bases are TGTGCCAGCAGTTTAGCCACACTCTCTGGAAACACCATATATTTT. It translates to CASSLATLSGNTIYF.

This clonotype was detected only a few times. The genes are TRBV7-9 and TRBJ2-7; D not resolved. Deletions cut 0 bases from V and 10 bases from J, with 10 bases between. The CDR3 totals 12 residues. CDR1 and CDR2 (germline): SEHNR, FQNEAQ (reference sequence). DNA for the CDR3: TGTGCCAGCAGCTTAGCGCTTGGGGATCAGTACTTC. This encodes CASSLALGDQYF.

At least ten counts were recorded for this clonotype. V gene TRBV15 combines with J gene TRBJ1-2; perhaps TRBD1 as D (5 bases). In germline, CDR1 is LNHNV, CDR2 YYDKDF (reference sequence). CDR3 length equals 15 residues. V was clipped by 0 bases and J by 4 bases, with 12 bases between them. The CDR3 spells CATSRDAGRGYGYTF. CDR3 DNA sequence: TGTGCCACCAGCAGAGATGCCGGAAGGGGCTATGGCTACACCTTC. The full variable domain, rest sourced from reference TRBV15 and TRBJ1-2, is DAMVIQNPRYQVTQFGKPVTLSCSQTLNHNVMYWYQQKSSQAPKLLFHYYDKDFNNEADTPDNFQSRRPNTSFCFLDIRSPGLGDTAMYLCATSRDAGRGYGYTFGSGTRLTVV.

This clonotype was picked up a small number of times. The junction differs from germline at one of its ends, possibly a read error. The rearrangement links TRBV20-1 to TRBJ2-7; either TRBD1 or TRBD2 may fit D (8 bases each). This CDR3 is built from 12 residues. Germline V gives CDR1 DFQATT, CDR2 SNEGSKA (reference sequence). CDR3 coding DNA: TGCAGTGCTAGACGGAGCGGGGGACAGGAAGCCTTC. It translates to CSARRSGGQEAF.

The V gene is TRBV12-3 or TRBV12-4, the J gene TRBJ2-3; 7 bases line up with TRBD2. This CDR3 is 13 amino acids long. Trimming took 6 bases from V and 14 from J; bases not matched to a gene: 14. The CDR3 bases are TGTGCCAGCAGCACCCCGGAGCGGGGCGACCCGTATTTT. Translating gives CASSTPERGDPYF.

The chain recombines TRBV7-9 with TRBJ2-2; 7 bases map to TRBD1. The CDR3 spans 16 residues. V gave up 4 bases and J gave up 7 bases; unmatched junction bases: 12. Germline assignment: CDR1 SEHNR and CDR2 FQNEAQ (reference sequence). For the CDR3, the DNA is TGTGCCAGCAGCTACCCACCGACAGGGAGAGGCGGGGAGCTGTTTTTT. Translation gives CASSYPPTGRGGELFF.

In this sample, this clonotype turned up many times. The chain has TRBV11-3 and TRBJ2-3; perhaps TRBD2 as D (5 bases). The V gene's germline CDR1 is SGHNT and CDR2 YENEEA. Deletions cut 5 bases from V and 1 base from J, with 13 bases between. The CDR3 consists of 15 residues. This CDR3 is CASSAGLVGTDTQYF. The CDR3 nucleotides are TGTGCCAGCAGCGCAGGACTCGTGGGCACAGATACGCAGTATTTT. Full variable domain (outside the CDR3, taken from reference TRBV11-3 and TRBJ2-3): EAGVVQSPRYKIIEKKQPVAFWCNPISGHNTLYWYLQNLGQGPELLIRYENEEAVDDSQLPKDRFSAERLKGVDSTLKIQPAELGDSAVYLCASSAGLVGTDTQYFGPGTRLTVL.

The chain combines TRBV7-3 with TRBJ2-5, with a tentative D call TRBD2 (6 bases). Germline V gives CDR1 SGHTA, CDR2 FQGTGA. There are 13 residues in the CDR3. V lost 6 bases, J lost 5 bases, and 13 bases lay in between. Here the CDR3 DNA reads TGTGCCAGCAGGAGAGGGACTGCGGAGACCCAGTACTTC. It encodes CASRRGTAETQYF.

V and J are TRBV5-1 and TRBJ1-5, with D unresolved. The CDR3 sequence is 15 residues long. Trimming cost V 0 bases and J 2 bases, with 9 bases left between them. Germline V gene lookup returns CDR1 SGHRS and CDR2 YFSETQ. The CDR3, as DNA: TGCGCCAGCAGCTTGGGAGGGCCCGGCAATCAGCCCCAGCATTTT. Translation: CASSLGGPGNQPQHF.

J is TRBJ2-1 and V is TRBV19; 12 nucleotides match TRBD1. The length of the CDR3 is 16 residues. The J segment lost 9 bases and the V segment lost 5 bases, leaving 11 bases of the junction unmatched. CDR1 and CDR2 from the germline V gene are LNHDA and SQIVND (reference sequence). CDR3 loop: CASSRKTGTGGTEQFF. The DNA for the CDR3 is TGTGCCAGTAGTCGCAAGACCGGGACAGGGGGCACTGAGCAGTTCTTC.

This clonotype has only a few counts. This chain links TRBV24-1 with TRBJ2-7; maybe TRBD1 (5 bases). There are 13 residues in the CDR3. CDR1 and CDR2 (germline): KGHDR, SFDVKD. Between the trimmed V and J ends, which lost 4 bases and 7 bases, there was a span of 13 bases. CDR3 sequence reads: CATSEGGSGEQYF. DNA for the CDR3: TGTGCCACCAGTGAGGGTGGTTCAGGGGAGCAGTACTTC.

This clonotype has only a few counts. The V gene is TRBV2, the J gene TRBJ2-3, with TRBD2 as a possible D gene (5 bases). Germline V gene data show CDR1 as SNHLY and CDR2 as FYNNEI. The CDR3 has 15 amino acids. Trimming removed 8 bases at V and 5 bases at J, with 20 bases between. The CDR3 loop is CASGERAVSGDTQYF. In DNA, the CDR3 is TGTGCCAGCGGGGAAAGGGCGGTAAGCGGAGATACGCAGTATTTT. Together with reference TRBV2 and TRBJ2-3, the CDR3 gives the full variable domain: EPEVTQTPSHQVTQMGQEVILRCVPISNHLYFYWYRQILGQKVEFLVSFYNNEISEKSEIFDDQFSVERPDGSNFTLKIRSTKLEDSAMYFCASGERAVSGDTQYFGPGTRLTVL.

The CDR3 protein is CATSRDGQAGGPQHF. DNA of the CDR3: TGTGCCACCAGCAGAGATGGGCAGGCAGGAGGGCCCCAGCATTTT. The chain couples TRBV15 to TRBJ1-5; D is unresolved. Trimming removed 0 bases at V and 9 bases at J, with 15 bases between. The CDR3 has 15 amino acids. From germline, CDR1 is LNHNV and CDR2 YYDKDF (reference sequence).